Listed below are T cell receptor beta chains from one sample, sequenced in a study of CD8 T cells in Susac syndrome. TCRdb passed the immunoSEQ multiplex PCR reads through MiXCR, listing each CDR3 protein once. The table lists about 180,000 distinct CDR3 sequences, approximately 96% of them singletons. The specimen sequenced was CD8+ T cells from PBMCs. These TCRs come from a human donor with multiple sclerosis. Each CDR3 is given with its conserved first and last residue. Each record gives: V gene, D gene, clone size, J gene, CDR3 DNA, CDR3 protein. A D gene is named only where the DNA matches it firmly. Size values are once, few and many counts, or a class for expanded clones, and some rows have none.

V: TRBV9; D: .; size: .; J: TRBJ2-1; DNA: TGTGCCAGCAGCCCTAGCGCGGGAAGGCAGTTCTTC; CDR3: CASSPSAGRQFF
V: TRBV4-1; D: .; size: .; J: TRBJ1-1; DNA: TGCGCCAGCAGCCAACACACTGAAGCTTTCTTT; CDR3: CASSQHTEAFF
V: TRBV27; D: .; size: .; J: TRBJ2-1; DNA: TGTGCCAGCAGAACCCCTCGTACTAGGGGGGGCTACAATGAGCAGTTCTTC; CDR3: CASRTPRTRGGYNEQFF
V: TRBV6-5; D: .; size: .; J: TRBJ2-3; DNA: TGTGCCAGCAGTAACCTAGGAGATACGCAGTATTTT; CDR3: CASSNLGDTQYF
V: TRBV15; D: .; size: .; J: TRBJ1-6; DNA: TGTGCCACCAGCAGAGATCGGTCACCCCTCCACTTT; CDR3: CATSRDRSPLHF
V: TRBV11-2; D: .; size: .; J: TRBJ2-7; DNA: TGTGCCAGCAGCTTAGAGTGGCTTGTTGTCGACGAGCAGTACTTC; CDR3: CASSLEWLVVDEQYF
V: TRBV7-8; D: TRBD1; size: .; J: TRBJ2-2; DNA: TGTGCCAGCAGCTTGGACAGGACGGACCCCGGGGAGCTGTTTTTT; CDR3: CASSLDRTDPGELFF
V: TRBV2; D: .; size: .; J: TRBJ2-5; DNA: TGTGCCAGCAACGCCTATCCGCGAGAGACCCAGTACTTC; CDR3: CASNAYPRETQYF
V: TRBV11-2; D: .; size: .; J: TRBJ2-7; DNA: TGTGCCAGCAGCTTATCCGTGGGCTACGAGCAGTACTTC; CDR3: CASSLSVGYEQYF
V: TRBV29-1; D: .; size: once; J: TRBJ2-7; DNA: TGCAGCGTTCTCCCGGACAGTACCTACGAGCAGTACTTC; CDR3: CSVLPDSTYEQYF
V: TRBV5-6; D: .; size: .; J: TRBJ1-6; DNA: TGTGCCAGCAGCTGGGGGGTCAGGAGGGAACCCCTCCACTTT; CDR3: CASSWGVRREPLHF
V: TRBV2; D: .; size: .; J: TRBJ2-3; DNA: TGTGCCAGCAGCGCCTATGATACGCAGTATTTT; CDR3: CASSAYDTQYF
V: TRBV28; D: .; size: .; J: TRBJ2-5; DNA: TGTGCCAGCAGTTTTATAGAGACCCAGTACTTC; CDR3: CASSFIETQYF
V: TRBV29-1; D: TRBD1; size: .; J: TRBJ2-7; DNA: TGCAGCGTCACCGGGACAGGGTCGTACGAGCAGTACTTC; CDR3: CSVTGTGSYEQYF
V: TRBV12-3/TRBV12-4; D: .; size: .; J: TRBJ1-5; DNA: TGTGCCAGCAGTTTAAGGGGCGATAGCAATCAGCCCCAGCATTTT; CDR3: CASSLRGDSNQPQHF
V: TRBV13; D: .; size: .; J: TRBJ1-2; DNA: TGTGCCAGCACACCCGAGCCGAGTCCATCCTATGGCTACACCTTC; CDR3: CASTPEPSPSYGYTF
V: TRBV20-1; D: TRBD2; size: .; J: TRBJ2-5; DNA: TGCAGTGCTAGGGATCGACTAGCGGGCCAGGAGACCCAGTACTTC; CDR3: CSARDRLAGQETQYF
V: TRBV27; D: .; size: .; J: TRBJ2-6; DNA: TGTGCCAGCAGTGCTACAGTCTCTGGGGCCAACGTCCTGACTTTC; CDR3: CASSATVSGANVLTF
V: TRBV27; D: .; size: .; J: TRBJ1-5; DNA: TGTGCCAGCAGTTTAGCAGGGTCGTTCAATCAGCCCCAGCATTTT; CDR3: CASSLAGSFNQPQHF
V: TRBV28; D: TRBD2; size: .; J: TRBJ2-5; DNA: TGTGCCAGCAGCCTACTAGCGAACCAAGAGACCCAGTACTTC; CDR3: CASSLLANQETQYF